Below are 27 T cell receptor beta chains sequenced from a single sample in a study of CD4 T cells in relation to SARS-CoV-2 and coronaviruses. TCRdb keeps only in-frame clones here, not all; method: immunoSEQ multiplex PCR. The sample yields approximately 50,000 clones, about 90% seen once. The sample consisted of naive CD4+ T cells from PBMCs. Subset indicated: naive CD4+ T cells isolated by negative enrichment. These receptors originate from an adult with COVID-19.

V usage is TRBV27 and J usage is TRBJ2-6; D is uncertain. The CDR3 length is 13 residues. CDR1 is MNHEY and CDR2 is SMNVEV in the germline V gene (reference sequence). The ends were cut back, 5 bases at V and 0 bases at J, with 2 bases in the middle. CDR3 DNA: TGTGCCAGCAGTAGCTCTGGGGCCAACGTCCTGACTTTC. It translates to CASSSSGANVLTF.

The chain carries TRBV4-3 and TRBJ2-1, with 7 bases that match TRBD2. The CDR3 consists of 16 residues. Trimming removed 1 base from V and 4 bases from J; junction bases left unmatched: 7. Germline V gives CDR1 LGHNA, CDR2 YSLEER. CDR3 coding DNA: TGCGCCAGCAGCCAAGCTTATCAAGCGGGGTACAATGAGCAGTTCTTC. Translation: CASSQAYQAGYNEQFF.

The chain links TRBV29-1 to TRBJ2-3; 8 bases fit TRBD2. Germline-derived CDR1 and CDR2 are SQVTM and ANQGSEA. The CDR3 totals 16 residues. With V trimmed by 4 bases and J by 5 bases, 14 bases remained unmatched. The DNA for the CDR3 is TGCAGCGTTGCTAGGTCGGGAGGGCCTCTTGGAGATACGCAGTATTTT. Translating it yields CSVARSGGPLGDTQYF.

This chain links TRBV19 with TRBJ2-7; no firm D call. The V end was cut by 3 bases, the J end by 3 bases, with 15 bases between. Germline V gene data show CDR1 as LNHDA and CDR2 as SQIVND (reference sequence). The CDR3 extends over 15 amino acids. The CDR3 DNA sequence: TGTGCCAGTAGTATTGCGGATGAGCAGGACTACGAGCAGTACTTC. As protein: CASSIADEQDYEQYF.

This chain's CDR3 is CASSPAGVHTEAFF. The CDR3 coding sequence is TGTGCCAGCAGTCCGGCAGGGGTTCACACTGAAGCTTTCTTT. The J gene is TRBJ1-1, the V gene TRBV28, with D perhaps TRBD1 (6 bases). The CDR3 is 14 residues long. The V and J ends lost 5 bases and 3 bases respectively, with 13 bases between them. The V gene's germline CDR1 is MDHEN and CDR2 SYDVKM.

A few counts support this clone. This sequence joins TRBV9 and TRBJ2-2; no clear D gene. Germline CDR1 and CDR2: SGDLS and YYNGEE. Trimming stripped 3 bases from V and 8 bases from J, with 11 bases between. The CDR3 has 13 amino acids. CDR3 sequence: CASSEFFRGELFF. The CDR3 DNA follows: TGTGCCAGCAGCGAATTCTTCAGAGGGGAGCTGTTTTTT. The variable domain in full, with the rest retrieved from reference TRBV9 and TRBJ2-2, is DSGVTQTPKHLITATGQRVTLRCSPRSGDLSVYWYQQSLDQGLQFLIQYYNGEERAKGNILERFSAQQFPDLHSELNLSSLELGDSALYFCASSEFFRGELFFGEGSRLTVL.

The chain joins TRBV14 to TRBJ2-3; a weak D match, TRBD2 (6 bases). Deletions cut 4 bases from V and 0 bases from J, with 17 bases between. The CDR3 covers 17 residues. The germline V gene encodes CDR1 SGHDN and CDR2 FVKESK. CDR3 amino acids: CASSPIGSGSSTDTQYF. CDR3 DNA: TGTGCCAGCAGCCCCATCGGTAGCGGCAGTAGCACAGATACGCAGTATTTT.

The rearrangement links TRBV5-6 to TRBJ2-1; no firm D call. The germline V gene encodes CDR1 SGHDT and CDR2 YYEEEE. There are 12 residues in the CDR3. V lost 2 bases, J lost 9 bases, and 9 bases lay in between. For the CDR3, the DNA is TGTGCCAGCAGCTTCTGGGATGCTGAGCAGTTCTTC. It is translated as CASSFWDAEQFF.

This chain connects TRBV7-9 to TRBJ2-2; D is possibly TRBD2 (6 bases). V was cut by 5 bases and J by 0 bases, with 10 bases left in between. This CDR3 has 15 amino acids. Per germline, CDR1 SEHNR and CDR2 FQNEAQ (reference sequence). In DNA form, the CDR3 reads TGTGCCAGCAGCCTCGCGGGGACGAACACCGGGGAGCTGTTTTTT. It translates to CASSLAGTNTGELFF.

The gene calls are TRBV5-1 and TRBJ1-3; no clear D gene. CDR1 SGHRS and CDR2 YFSETQ come from the germline V gene. The V gene lost 0 bases and the J gene lost 0 bases, with 10 bases spanning the gap. This CDR3 region has 16 residues. The CDR3 DNA reads TGCGCCAGCAGCTTGGAGGGTCAGCCCTCTGGAAACACCATATATTTT. It codes for CASSLEGQPSGNTIYF.

This clone was counted a single time. This chain connects TRBV19 to TRBJ2-2, with D possibly matching TRBD1 (5 bases). Germline values: CDR1 LNHDA, CDR2 SQIVND (reference sequence). Trimming cost V 7 bases and J 4 bases, with 13 bases left between them. This CDR3 is built from 14 residues. CDR3 sequence (DNA): TGTGCCAGTAAGGGCAGGGTGAGCACCGGGGAGCTGTTTTTT. The encoded protein is CASKGRVSTGELFF.

The chain links TRBV12-3 or TRBV12-4 to TRBJ2-1, with a weak D call TRBD2 (6 bases). V was trimmed by 4 bases and J by 13 bases, leaving 11 bases between them. This CDR3 region has 11 residues. CDR3 DNA: TGTGCCAGCAGTTCGGACTACCCCCAGTTCTTC. It translates to CASSSDYPQFF.

V is TRBV24-1 and J is TRBJ2-7; D call uncertain. The CDR3 sequence is 14 residues long. The germline V and J ends were trimmed by 5 bases and 2 bases, with 12 bases remaining between them. Per germline, CDR1 KGHDR and CDR2 SFDVKD. DNA for the CDR3: TGTGCCACCAGTGCCCCGGACGGTACCTACGAGCAGTACTTC. Protein sequence: CATSAPDGTYEQYF.

The chain combines TRBV19 with TRBJ2-7, with D uncertain. The CDR3 runs 14 residues. V dropped 5 bases and J dropped 0 bases, with 11 bases sitting between them. From germline, CDR1 is LNHDA and CDR2 SQIVND (reference sequence). The CDR3 DNA sequence: TGTGCCAGTAGTCGAGCTGTGGGCTCCTACGAGCAGTACTTC. This translates into CASSRAVGSYEQYF.

This clone was seen only once. V and J are TRBV19 and TRBJ2-3, with D hard to call. Germline lookup yields CDR1 LNHDA and CDR2 SQIVND (reference sequence). There are 14 residues in the CDR3. Deletions cut 2 bases from V and 4 bases from J, with 10 bases between. Here the CDR3 DNA reads TGTGCCAGTAGTATACTAGTCTCGGCAGATACGCAGTATTTT. It is translated as CASSILVSADTQYF.

The chain uses TRBV10-1 and TRBJ2-5; D is unclear. CDR1 WNHNN and CDR2 SYGVQD come from the germline V gene (reference sequence). The CDR3 is made up of 13 amino acids. V lost 2 bases, J lost 0 bases, and 4 bases lay in between. CDR3 amino acids: CASSEGHQETQYF. The CDR3 DNA reads TGCGCCAGCAGTGAGGGACACCAAGAGACCCAGTACTTC.

This clone was seen once. The CDR3 region is CASSQEDYSGNNNEQFF. The CDR3 bases are TGTGCCAGCAGCCAGGAAGATTATTCCGGGAACAACAATGAGCAGTTCTTC. The V and J genes are TRBV4-2 and TRBJ2-1, with TRBD2 as a possible D gene (5 bases). The length of the CDR3 is 17 residues. Deletions cut 3 bases from V and 5 bases from J, with 20 bases between. Germline V gene data show CDR1 as LGHNA and CDR2 as YNFKEQ.

The chain links TRBV9 to TRBJ2-1; weak D call: TRBD2 (5 bases). CDR1 SGDLS and CDR2 YYNGEE come from the germline V gene. This CDR3 has 16 residues. Between the trimmed V and J ends, which lost 0 bases and 3 bases, there was a span of 13 bases. CDR3 sequence: CASSVEGVFIYNEQFF. The CDR3 nucleotides read TGTGCCAGCAGCGTAGAGGGAGTGTTTATCTACAATGAGCAGTTCTTC.

This clone has only a few counts. The CDR3 nucleotides read TGTGCCTGGAGTGTGGGACAGGGTGGCTCACCCCTCCACTTT. Translated, it gives CAWSVGQGGSPLHF. The rearrangement links TRBV30 to TRBJ1-6; TRBD1 aligns across 9 bases. The length of the CDR3 is 14 residues. The ends lost 0 bases at V and 10 bases at J; junction bases unmatched: 4. Per the germline V gene, CDR1 is GTSNPN and CDR2 is SVGIG (reference sequence).

The chain links TRBV29-1 to TRBJ2-3; 8 nucleotides line up with TRBD2. The V gene end was trimmed by 4 bases and the J gene end by 1 base; junction bases not matched to a gene: 10. CDR3 length: 16 residues. Germline V gives CDR1 SQVTM, CDR2 ANQGSEA. The CDR3: CSVGGLGFSGTDTQYF. The CDR3 nucleotides are TGCAGCGTTGGGGGACTAGGTTTCTCGGGCACAGATACGCAGTATTTT.

This rearrangement joins TRBV6-5 to TRBJ1-2, with D tentatively TRBD1 (5 bases). Trimming shortened V by 2 bases and J by 5 bases, and 9 bases separated the two germline ends. The CDR3 runs 13 residues. Germline V gives CDR1 MNHEY, CDR2 SVGAGI. CDR3 region: CASSYGGGYGYTF. The CDR3 nucleotides read TGTGCCAGCAGTTACGGGGGGGGGTATGGCTACACCTTC.

The chain joins TRBV19 to TRBJ2-1; D is uncertain. The CDR3 totals 16 residues. The V end lost 9 bases, the J end lost 6 bases, and 24 bases lay between the germline ends. Germline values: CDR1 LNHDA, CDR2 SQIVND (reference sequence). CDR3 region: CASYAPLTQKLNEQFF. DNA for the CDR3: TGTGCCAGCTACGCCCCCCTCACCCAAAAACTCAATGAGCAGTTCTTC.

This sequence joins TRBV5-4 and TRBJ2-6; no reliable D call. Trimming pared 0 bases from V and 0 bases from J, leaving 7 bases between. The CDR3 is 16 amino acids. CDR1 is SGHNT, CDR2 YYREEE, per germline (reference sequence). The CDR3 DNA sequence: TGTGCCAGCAGCTTGGGAGGAGTCTCTGGGGCCAACGTCCTGACTTTC. Translation gives CASSLGGVSGANVLTF.

The J gene is TRBJ2-1, the V gene TRBV6-5, with D possibly TRBD2 on 6 matching bases. Germline loops: CDR1 MNHEY, CDR2 SVGAGI. The length of the CDR3 is 13 residues. Deletions cut 5 bases from V and 9 bases from J, with 14 bases between. CDR3 DNA sequence: TGTGCCAGCAGTCGGGAGAGGTATGGTGAGCAGTTCTTC. Encoded protein: CASSRERYGEQFF.

J is TRBJ2-2 and V is TRBV6-2 or TRBV6-3; D uncertain. The CDR3 extends over 13 amino acids. Trimming cost V 1 base and J 3 bases, with 3 bases left between them. Looked up from germline, CDR1 is MNHEY and CDR2 is SVGEGT. The CDR3 DNA reads as TGTGCCAGCAGTTACTTTGACACCGGGGAGCTGTTTTTT. Residues: CASSYFDTGELFF.

This clone has just one count. This chain links TRBV11-2 with TRBJ2-1; 8 positions match TRBD2. The V gene's germline CDR1 is SGHAT and CDR2 FQNNGV. The CDR3 is 14 amino acids. After removal of 5 bases from V and 6 bases from J, the junction contained 6 bases not matched to a gene. The CDR3 bases are TGTGCCAGCAGCCACCCACTAGCGGTCAATGAGCAGTTCTTC. This codes for CASSHPLAVNEQFF. Filled out from reference TRBV11-2 and TRBJ2-1, the complete variable domain reads EAGVAQSPRYKIIEKRQSVAFWCNPISGHATLYWYQQILGQGPKLLIQFQNNGVVDDSQLPKDRFSAERLKGVDSTLKIQPAKLEDSAVYLCASSHPLAVNEQFFGPGTRLTVL.

The rearrangement uses TRBV11-1 and TRBJ1-2, with a weak D call TRBD1 (5 bases). CDR1 and CDR2 (germline): SGHAT, FQDESV (reference sequence). V lost 4 bases and J lost 4, with 13 bases in between. This CDR3 contains 14 residues. DNA for the CDR3: TGTGCCAGCAGCTCCCGGGACGCTATCTATGGCTACACCTTC. This sequence encodes CASSSRDAIYGYTF.